This entry describes one T cell receptor (beta chain). V was pared by 3 bases and J by 6 bases, with 9 bases between. The CDR3 is 13 residues long. The germline gives CDR1 MGHDK, CDR2 SYGVNS. This sample was taken from a study of blood T cell repertoires in COVID-19. Under the authors' procedure: Quantification of nucleated cells was approximated via reference gene primer amplification. Method: immunoSEQ multiplex PCR; TCRdb's copy keeps in-frame clones and lacks some. V and J calls and clone size are given by that table; D and trimming were obtained from the DNA. The sample has under 120,000 clones, approximately 70% seen once; the top ten hold about 5.9%.

Sequencing input: peripheral blood. This chain uses TRBV25-1 with TRBJ1-5; D is possibly TRBD1 (5 bases). The sequence was obtained from a man aged 80 or over with acute or convalescent COVID-19. CDR3 in amino acids: CASSEGGRQPQHF. CDR3 nucleotides: TGTGCCAGCAGTGAGGGGGGTCGTCAGCCCCAGCATTTT.